Sequencing of this TCR beta chain was carried out in a study of cytomegalovirus exposure and HLA in healthy donors. Study-level points and caveats: In an earlier analysis, productive rearrangement rates for most beta V segments clustered near 87% or 30%. In a later analysis, TCR beta V- and J-gene trimming was associated with a missense DCLRE1C variant. Through in vitro validation, three CMV-associated chains were shown to be specific for CMV antigens. High specificity and sensitivity for cytomegalovirus status were reported for the classifier.

The germline V gene encodes CDR1 KGHSH and CDR2 LQKENI. V dropped 3 bases and J dropped 2; count of bases not matched to a gene: 4. CDR3 length: 15 amino acids. PCR involved 60 Vbeta and 13 Jbeta primers. The protocol was immunoSEQ multiplex PCR, while the TCRdb copy is restricted to in-frame clones and leaves out a portion. This table holds roughly 150,000 clones, approximately 88% found once. Notes on this clone: Its target is not known.

The sample taken for sequencing was PBMCs. The chain has TRBV18 and TRBJ1-2; 9 bases are shared with TRBD1. This TCR came from a woman between 18 and 29 years old in good health and CMV-seronegative. CDR3 coding DNA: TGTGCCAGCTCACCTAGGACAGGGGAAAACTATGGCTACACCTTC. Its protein product is CASSPRTGENYGYTF.